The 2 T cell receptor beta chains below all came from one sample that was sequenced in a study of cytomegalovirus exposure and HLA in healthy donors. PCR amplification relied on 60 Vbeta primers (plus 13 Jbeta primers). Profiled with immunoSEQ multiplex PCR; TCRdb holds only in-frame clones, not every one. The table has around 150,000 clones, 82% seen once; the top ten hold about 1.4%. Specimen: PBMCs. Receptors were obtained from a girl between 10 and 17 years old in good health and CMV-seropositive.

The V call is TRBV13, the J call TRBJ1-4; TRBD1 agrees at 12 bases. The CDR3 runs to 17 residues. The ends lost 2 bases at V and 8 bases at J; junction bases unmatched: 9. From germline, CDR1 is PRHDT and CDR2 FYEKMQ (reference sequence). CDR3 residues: CASSLIGTGGISEKLFF. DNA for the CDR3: TGTGCCAGCAGCTTAATCGGGACAGGGGGCATTTCGGAAAAACTGTTTTTT.

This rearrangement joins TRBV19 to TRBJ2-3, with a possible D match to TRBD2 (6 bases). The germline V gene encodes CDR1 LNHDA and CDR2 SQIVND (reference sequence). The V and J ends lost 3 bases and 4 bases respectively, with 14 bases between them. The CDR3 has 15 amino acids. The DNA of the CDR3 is TGTGCCAGTAGTATCGGCGCGGGGATGGCAGATACGCAGTATTTT. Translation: CASSIGAGMADTQYF.